This T cell receptor beta chain is from a study of blood T cell repertoires in COVID-19 (dated by TCRdb to about 2020). The study in broad terms: Samples from collaborators originated in the United States, Italy and Spain and spanned both the acute and convalescent phases of COVID-19. The material from the prospective study consisted of cDNA or gDNA derived from T cells, B-cell-depleted T cells, or PBMCs. Deeply sampled blood TCRbeta repertoires from subjects exposed to, actively infected with, or recovered from COVID-19 were included in the dataset. The repertoires were released in a freely available public database meant as a resource for research on the immune response to SARS-CoV-2. Samples were obtained from the ongoing ImmuneRACE study (first 160 participants) and from 1,254 subjects provided by 6 global collaborators. Sample metadata almost always included a de-identified subject ID, COVID-19 status, age in years and sex. Where HLA class I and class II types were available, the types were taken from metadata supplied by the sample provider, not from assay-based typing.

A second Seattle source provided samples from volunteer blood donors who had recovered from COVID-19. Each collaborating institution followed its own protocols to collect whole blood in K2EDTA tubes. For TCRbeta analysis, collaborators shipped samples in one of three forms: frozen whole blood, isolated PBMCs, or DNA extracted from either of those sample types. The immunoSEQ Assay, a bias-controlled multiplex PCR, was used to amplify TCRbeta CDR3 regions from genomic DNA. The published analysis was carried out like this. The number of nucleated cells in each sample was estimated from the amplification of reference gene primers within the assay. Sequence reads were collapsed and filtered to measure the absolute abundance of every unique TCRbeta CDR3 rearrangement. For each sample, productive Simpson clonality was calculated as the square root of Simpson's diversity index over productive rearrangements. This is the immuneACCESS table as TCRdb keeps it, with only in-frame sequences that have V and J called. A part of the clones is gone; compared with another copy, unresolved V genes explain less than half, and the rest is unexplained. Clone size and the V and J calls come from that table; the DNA yielded D and trimming. The sample table lists roughly 120,000 clones, approximately 87% of them with a count of one. About 8% of the sample lies in the top ten.

This clone showed up many times. The clone's antigen remains unknown. No much larger clone is present one base from it, and per-base qualities are unavailable. General conclusions and limits of the study: How much clinical and demographic metadata was included differed by source and by participant, and the metadata was provided uncurated.

The CDR3 measures 14 amino acids from cysteine to phenylalanine. Just the 42-base CDR3 DNA is kept, in frame starting at base 1. The CDR1 and CDR2 encoded by the germline V gene are SGHTA and FQGNSA. V trim: 5 bases; J trim: 8 bases; unmatched bases: 9. This sequence originates from a man in his 70s who had recovered from COVID-19. Sequenced: peripheral blood. Recombination joined TRBV7-2 with TRBJ1-2; TRBD1 aligns with 9 central bases. CDR3 loop: CASSSGDRATGYTF. The DNA sequence is TGTGCCAGCAGCAGCGGGGACAGGGCAACGGGCTACACCTTC.